The 23 T cell receptor beta chains presented below share a single source sample, sequenced in a study of T cells in Graves' hyperthyroidism and ophthalmopathy. Researchers took RNA transcripts and amplified the TCR beta CDR3 regions from them. Initially, a first-round RT-PCR of the TCR CDR3 employed the HTBI primer set. TCRdb reprocessed the multiplex PCR reads via MiXCR and lists one record per CDR3 protein. The sample carries approximately 700,000 distinct CDR3 sequences, approximately 42% recorded once. Sequencing was done on a sample of peripheral blood or thyroid tissue (not recorded which). The receptors come from an adult man with Graves' disease, either hyperthyroidism or ophthalmopathy (not recorded which).

This clonotype was seen a handful of times. The rearrangement uses TRBV12-5 and TRBJ1-6; D not resolved. Germline lookup yields CDR1 LGHNT and CDR2 FRNRAP. V lost 6 bases and J 7 bases, leaving 10 bases between the germline ends. The CDR3 contains 13 residues. As DNA, the CDR3 is TGTGCTAGTGGACCCTCGGGGAATTCACCCCTCCACTTT. Translation: CASGPSGNSPLHF.

V gene TRBV7-9 combines with J gene TRBJ2-7; D gene ambiguous. The germline gives CDR1 SEHNR, CDR2 FQNEAQ (reference sequence). Trimming removed 5 bases from V and 0 bases from J, with 11 bases in between. The CDR3 runs 14 residues. This CDR3 reads CASSQVRSSYEQYF. CDR3 DNA sequence: TGTGCCAGCAGCCAAGTCCGCAGCTCCTACGAGCAGTACTTC.

Notes on this clonotype: The junction departs from germline at one end; a sequencing error may be responsible. The chain links TRBV5-1 to TRBJ1-1, with no clear D. The CDR3 is 14 residues long. Germline-derived CDR1 and CDR2 are SGHRS and YFSETQ. Here the CDR3 reads CASSLVQRNTEAFF. The DNA of the CDR3 is TGTGCCAGCAGCTTGGTACAGAGGAACACTGAAGCTTTCTTT.

This clonotype was detected only a few times. The J gene is TRBJ1-6, the V gene TRBV20-1; D not resolved. V lost 6 bases and J 0 bases, leaving 12 bases between the germline ends. Germline V lookup: CDR1 DFQATT, CDR2 SNEGSKA (reference sequence). The CDR3 consists of 15 residues. Here the CDR3 reads CSAPRAYSYNSPLHF. The CDR3 DNA is TGCAGTGCCCCCCGGGCTTACTCCTATAATTCACCCCTCCACTTT.

This rearrangement joins TRBV29-1 to TRBJ2-2; TRBD2 might be the D (5 bases). The germline V gene encodes CDR1 SQVTM and CDR2 ANQGSEA. V lost 4 bases to trimming and J lost 0 bases, with 9 bases between them. The length of the CDR3 is 14 residues. CDR3 in DNA: TGCAGCGTTGCTACCGGGACGAACACCGGGGAGCTGTTTTTT. It encodes CSVATGTNTGELFF.

Turning to this clonotype: Because it lacks the conserved phenylalanine or tryptophan at the end, this CDR3 is likely a read error. Because the CDR3's place on the DNA is in doubt, the DNA is left out and the CDR3 is given as listed by TCRdb. The chain has TRBV29-1 and TRBJ2-5; the D call of TRBD2 is as the table states it, not checked on the DNA. From germline, CDR1 is SQVTM and CDR2 ANQGSEA. With termini counted, the CDR3 has 9 amino acids. The CDR3 sequence is CSARGGAYT.

This clonotype occurred many times. The chain combines TRBV7-2 with TRBJ2-7; TRBD1 matches 9 bases. Germline V gene data show CDR1 as SGHTA and CDR2 as FQGNSA. CDR3 length: 15 amino acids. The junction had 5 bases not matched to a gene; V was cut back by 5 bases and J by 0 bases. The DNA of the CDR3 is TGTGCCAGCAGCCCGAAGGGACAGGGCTCCTACGAGCAGTACTTC. Protein product: CASSPKGQGSYEQYF.

This clonotype has just one count. The J gene is TRBJ2-7, the V gene TRBV5-1; 7 bases agree with TRBD2. This CDR3 is built from 13 residues. CDR1 SGHRS and CDR2 YFSETQ come from the germline V gene. Trimming cost V 5 bases and J 3 bases; bases outside gene matches: 5. CDR3 nucleotides: TGCGCCAGCAGAATGGGAGGGCACTACGAGCAGTACTTC. Protein product: CASRMGGHYEQYF.

V gene TRBV12-3 or TRBV12-4 combines with J gene TRBJ1-5; 9 bases are a match to TRBD1. With 6 bases clipped from V and 7 bases from J, the junction kept 10 bases outside the gene matches. The CDR3 is 15 amino acids. The CDR3 DNA sequence: TGTGCCAGCAGAATGACAGGGGGTTCGAGACAGCCCCAGCATTTT. It translates to CASRMTGGSRQPQHF.

This clonotype came up a few times. The chain couples TRBV7-4 to TRBJ1-2, with 8 bases fitting TRBD1. There are 15 residues in the CDR3. The V gene end was trimmed by 3 bases and the J gene end by 5 bases; junction bases not matched to a gene: 8. Germline V gene sequence: CDR1 SGHVT, CDR2 SQSDAQ. DNA of the CDR3: TGTGCCAGCAGCTTGGGACAGGCCGCCCTTTATGGCTACACCTTC. It is translated as CASSLGQAALYGYTF. The full variable domain, in which reference TRBV7-4 and TRBJ1-2 provide the parts outside the CDR3, is GAGVSQSPRYKVAKRGRDVALRCDSISGHVTLYWYRQTLGQGSEVLTYSQSDAQRDKSGRPSGRFSAERPERSVSTLKIQRTEQGDSAVYLCASSLGQAALYGYTFGSGTRLTVV.

This sequence joins TRBV6-2 or TRBV6-3 and TRBJ2-7; 9 nucleotides align to TRBD1. The CDR3 is 15 residues long. Germline CDR1 MNHEY, CDR2 SVGEGT. Trimming took 7 bases from V and 5 from J; bases not matched to a gene: 12. DNA for the CDR3: TGTGCCAGCAATCTACCGGGACAGGGTCGGAACGAGCAGTACTTC. Protein product: CASNLPGQGRNEQYF.

This sequence joins TRBV7-9 and TRBJ1-3, with TRBD1 as a possible D gene (5 bases). Germline-derived CDR1 and CDR2 are SEHNR and FQNEAQ (reference sequence). V lost 5 bases, J lost 0 bases, and 23 bases lay in between. The CDR3 covers 19 residues. CDR3 sequence reads: CASSLNRFSGTASGNTIYF. In nucleotides, the CDR3 is TGTGCCAGCAGCCTAAATCGGTTCTCCGGGACGGCCTCTGGAAACACCATATATTTT.

This clonotype was observed once. The chain recombines TRBV29-1 with TRBJ2-2; D not resolved. V was pared by 4 bases and J by 7 bases, with 7 bases between. The CDR3 is 11 amino acids. Germline lookup yields CDR1 SQVTM and CDR2 ANQGSEA. CDR3 nucleotides: TGCAGCGTTGGGGCTAGCGGGGAGCTGTTTTTT. Translating it yields CSVGASGELFF.

This CDR3 is CASSYSIQGPHGYTF. CDR3 DNA: TGTGCCAGCAGTTACTCTATACAGGGTCCCCATGGCTACACCTTC. This sequence joins TRBV6-5 and TRBJ1-2, with D possibly being TRBD1 (6 bases). From germline, CDR1 is MNHEY and CDR2 SVGAGI. The CDR3 contains 15 residues. V lost 0 bases to trimming and J lost 6 bases, with 14 bases between them.

The chain recombines TRBV7-9 with TRBJ2-7; TRBD2 matches at 8 bases. The CDR3 is made up of 13 amino acids. Germline trimming cut 9 bases from V and 3 bases from J; bases unmatched to any gene: 7. The germline gives CDR1 SEHNR, CDR2 FQNEAQ (reference sequence). This CDR3 is CASGATSGYEQYF. CDR3 DNA sequence: TGTGCCAGTGGAGCAACTAGCGGCTACGAGCAGTACTTC.

The J gene is TRBJ1-1, the V gene TRBV7-2; no clear D gene. CDR3 length: 13 amino acids. V lost 1 base and J lost 2, with 5 bases in between. The germline CDR1 and CDR2 sequences are SGHTA and FQGNSA. In nucleotides, the CDR3 is TGTACCAGCAGCTTAGAACGCAACACTGAAGCTTTCTTT. Translating it yields CTSSLERNTEAFF.

This clonotype was seen only a few times. The chain employs TRBV14 and TRBJ1-6, with D possibly TRBD1 on 6 matching bases. This CDR3 has 15 residues. Trimming left V 2 bases short and J 3 bases short, with 8 bases between. Germline values: CDR1 SGHDN, CDR2 FVKESK. The CDR3 nucleotides are TGTGCCAGCAGCCAAAACAGGGACTATAATTCACCCCTCCACTTT. Protein: CASSQNRDYNSPLHF.

This chain connects TRBV7-9 to TRBJ2-2; D gene ambiguous. V was pared by 1 base and J by 5 bases, with 11 bases between. The V gene's germline CDR1 is SEHNR and CDR2 FQNEAQ (reference sequence). CDR3 length: 15 residues. In DNA form, the CDR3 reads TGTGCCAGCAGCTTAGGATGGTCGGCTACCGGGGAGCTGTTTTTT. It specifies CASSLGWSATGELFF.

This CDR3 is CASSLLASNEQYF. The DNA for the CDR3 is TGTGCCAGCAGTTTACTAGCGAGCAACGAGCAGTACTTC. The chain employs TRBV12-3 or TRBV12-4 and TRBJ2-7; D is possibly TRBD2 (6 bases). The germline V and J ends were trimmed by 2 bases and 5 bases, with 10 bases remaining between them. This CDR3 has 13 residues.

The J gene is TRBJ2-7, the V gene TRBV7-8, with 13 positions matching TRBD2. V lost 4 bases, J lost 5 bases, and 5 bases stayed unmatched. CDR1 and CDR2 (germline): SGHVS, FQNEAQ. The CDR3 is 15 residues long. The CDR3 nucleotides are TGTGCCAGCAGCTGGACTAGCGGGAGCGTCGACGAGCAGTACTTC. This codes for CASSWTSGSVDEQYF.

This clonotype was seen more than once but under ten times. The chain links TRBV7-2 to TRBJ2-2; TRBD1 matches 8 bases. Germline values: CDR1 SGHTA, CDR2 FQGNSA. This CDR3 contains 16 residues. The ends lost 1 base at V and 1 base at J; junction bases unmatched: 2. This chain's CDR3 is CASSLGQGKNTGELFF. In nucleotides, the CDR3 is TGTGCCAGCAGCTTAGGACAGGGGAAGAACACCGGGGAGCTGTTTTTT.

Concerning this clonotype itself: The junction departs from germline at one end; a sequencing error may be responsible. The chain carries TRBV6-5 and TRBJ1-3, with unresolved D. In germline, CDR1 is MNHEY, CDR2 SVGAGI. The CDR3 is 15 residues long. CDR3 DNA sequence: TGTGCCAGCAGTTTAACGGGTAATAGCCCTCAGGATGGTCTATTT. Protein product: CASSLTGNSPQDGLF.

The chain links TRBV7-1 to TRBJ1-4, with 7 bases fitting TRBD1. TRBV7-1 qualifies as an ORF whose function is uncertain. J lost 5 bases, V lost 1 base, and 4 bases had no gene match. CDR3 size: 15 residues. The CDR3 spells CASSSGQGNNEKLFF. The CDR3 coding sequence is TGTGCCAGCAGCTCAGGACAGGGAAACAATGAAAAACTGTTTTTT.